These 8 T cell receptor beta chains share one sample of origin, sequenced in a study of metastatic and nonmetastatic thyroid tumors. TCRdb ran MiXCR on the PCR reads. The table records some 31,000 clones, about 20% of them present only once. No patient received treatment before thyroid surgery. Sequenced: blood. The origin of the receptors is a female donor with papillary thyroid cancer or a benign thyroid nodule (not recorded which). Some clones in this sample may be carry-over from other donors' samples.

Ten or more counts support this clone. The chain combines TRBV4-3 with TRBJ2-3; 8 bases fit TRBD2. The junction had 12 bases not matched to a gene; V was cut back by 1 base and J by 0 bases. The CDR3 runs to 19 residues. CDR1 LGHNA and CDR2 YSLEER come from the germline V gene. DNA for the CDR3: TGCGCCAGCAGCCAAGGGGTAGGGAGCGGGGGCCCCAGCACAGATACGCAGTATTTT. This sequence encodes CASSQGVGSGGPSTDTQYF.

V and J are TRBV10-3 and TRBJ1-5; D remains ambiguous. V lost 10 bases, J lost 0 bases, and 13 bases lay in between. CDR3 length: 14 residues. Germline CDR1 is ENHRY and CDR2 is SYGVKD. The DNA of the CDR3 is TGTGCCAGCTGCCGGGCCAGTAGCAATCAGCCCCAGCATTTT. Translating it yields CASCRASSNQPQHF.

The sample holds a few counts of this clone. The chain combines TRBV12-3 or TRBV12-4 with TRBJ2-1, with D hard to call. The CDR3 has 16 residues. Trimming left V 2 bases short and J 6 bases short, with 17 bases between. CDR3 bases: TGTGCCAGCAGTTTAAGACCACCCCAATTAACCAATGAGCAGTTCTTC. Its translation is CASSLRPPQLTNEQFF.

The chain carries TRBV30 and TRBJ2-3; D is tentatively TRBD1 or TRBD2 (6 bases each). V lost 2 bases and J 7 bases, leaving 16 bases between the germline ends. CDR1 and CDR2 (germline): GTSNPN, SVGIG (reference sequence). The length of the CDR3 is 14 residues. CDR3 sequence: CAWSRAGAGYTQYF. The DNA for the CDR3 is TGTGCCTGGAGTCGGGCAGGGGCGGGGTATACGCAGTATTTT. The full variable domain, with the rest looked up from reference TRBV30 and TRBJ2-3, is SQTIHQWPATLVQPVGSPLSLECTVEGTSNPNLYWYRQAAGRGLQLLFYSVGIGQISSEVPQNLSASRPQDRQFILSSKKLLLSDSGFYLCAWSRAGAGYTQYFGPGTRLTVL.

This clone was seen only a few times. The chain carries TRBV19 and TRBJ2-5, with TRBD1 matching over 9 bases. The germline gives CDR1 LNHDA, CDR2 SQIVND (reference sequence). This CDR3 is 14 amino acids long. V shed 5 bases, J shed 5 bases, and the junction held 6 bases outside the gene matches. DNA of the CDR3: TGTGCCAGTAGTCTGGGACAGGGATACGAGACCCAGTACTTC. Amino acid sequence: CASSLGQGYETQYF.

This clone was observed at least ten times. The gene calls are TRBV7-9 and TRBJ1-4, with 7 positions matching TRBD1. CDR3 length equals 13 residues. Trimming cost V 3 bases and J 8 bases; bases outside gene matches: 3. CDR1 and CDR2 (germline): SEHNR, FQNEAQ (reference sequence). The CDR3 is CASSFGTDEKLFF. CDR3 sequence (DNA): TGTGCCAGCAGCTTCGGGACAGACGAAAAACTGTTTTTT.

This clone is categorized as medium-sized. This sequence joins TRBV6-2 or TRBV6-3 and TRBJ2-3; 9 bases line up with TRBD2. V shed 2 bases, J shed 4 bases, and the junction held 1 base outside the gene matches. The CDR3 length is 14 residues. The germline gives CDR1 MNHEY, CDR2 SVGEGT. The CDR3 spells CASSYIAGADTQYF. The CDR3 coding sequence is TGTGCCAGCAGTTACATAGCGGGGGCAGATACGCAGTATTTT.

This clone was observed many times. The gene calls are TRBV3-1 and TRBJ2-5; D perhaps matches TRBD1 (6 bases). Germline values: CDR1 LGHDT, CDR2 YNNKEL (reference sequence). The CDR3 is made up of 16 amino acids. V lost 3 bases to trimming and J lost 1 base, with 15 bases between them. CDR3 loop: CASSQGALSFQETQYF. The CDR3 bases are TGTGCCAGCAGCCAGGGGGCTCTCAGTTTCCAAGAGACCCAGTACTTC.